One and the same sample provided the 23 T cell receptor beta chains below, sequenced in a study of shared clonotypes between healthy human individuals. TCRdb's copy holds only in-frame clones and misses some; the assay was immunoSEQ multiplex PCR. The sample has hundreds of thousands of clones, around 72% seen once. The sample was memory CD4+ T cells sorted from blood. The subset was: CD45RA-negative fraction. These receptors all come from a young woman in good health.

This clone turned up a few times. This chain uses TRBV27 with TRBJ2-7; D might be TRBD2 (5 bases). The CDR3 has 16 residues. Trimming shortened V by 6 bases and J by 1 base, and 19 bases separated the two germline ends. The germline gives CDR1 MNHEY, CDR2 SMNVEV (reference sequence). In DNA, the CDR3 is TGTGCCAGCAGCCCCCTCGAGGGATGGAAATCCTACGAGCAGTACTTC. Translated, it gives CASSPLEGWKSYEQYF.

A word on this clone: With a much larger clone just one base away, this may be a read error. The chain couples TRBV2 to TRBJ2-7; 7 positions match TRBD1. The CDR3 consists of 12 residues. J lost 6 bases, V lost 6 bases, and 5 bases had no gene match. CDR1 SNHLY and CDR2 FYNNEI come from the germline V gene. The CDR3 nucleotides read TGTGCCAGCAGGGCGACAGGGACCGAGCAGTACTTC. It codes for CASRATGTEQYF. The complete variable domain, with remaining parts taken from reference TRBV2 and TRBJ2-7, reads EPEVTQTPSHQVTQMGQEVILRCVPISNHLYFYWYRQILGQKVEFLVSFYNNEISEKSEIFDDQFSVERPDGSNFTLKIRSTKLEDSAMYFCASRATGTEQYFGPGTRLTVT.

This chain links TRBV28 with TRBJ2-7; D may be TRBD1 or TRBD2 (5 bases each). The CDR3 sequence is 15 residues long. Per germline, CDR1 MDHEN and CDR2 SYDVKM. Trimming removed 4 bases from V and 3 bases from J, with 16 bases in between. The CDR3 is CASSSPTGTRYEQYF. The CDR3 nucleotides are TGTGCCAGCAGTTCTCCAACCGGGACCCGCTACGAGCAGTACTTC. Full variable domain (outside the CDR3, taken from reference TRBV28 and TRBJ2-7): DVKVTQSSRYLVKRTGEKVFLECVQDMDHENMFWYRQDPGLGLRLIYFSYDVKMKEKGDIPEGYSVSREKKERFSLILESASTNQTSMYLCASSSPTGTRYEQYFGPGTRLTVT.

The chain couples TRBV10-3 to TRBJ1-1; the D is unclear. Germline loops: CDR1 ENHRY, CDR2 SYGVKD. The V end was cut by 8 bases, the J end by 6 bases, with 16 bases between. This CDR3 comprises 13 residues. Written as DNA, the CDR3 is TGTGCCATCTCGTTGAGGGAAGGGTCTGAAGCTTTCTTT. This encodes CAISLREGSEAFF.

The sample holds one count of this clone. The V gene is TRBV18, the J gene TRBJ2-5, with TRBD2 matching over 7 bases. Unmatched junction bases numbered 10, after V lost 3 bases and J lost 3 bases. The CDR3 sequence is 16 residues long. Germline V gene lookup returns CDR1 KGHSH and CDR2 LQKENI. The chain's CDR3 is CASSPVGGSAEETQYF. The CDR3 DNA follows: TGTGCCAGCTCACCGGTGGGCGGGAGTGCGGAAGAGACCCAGTACTTC.

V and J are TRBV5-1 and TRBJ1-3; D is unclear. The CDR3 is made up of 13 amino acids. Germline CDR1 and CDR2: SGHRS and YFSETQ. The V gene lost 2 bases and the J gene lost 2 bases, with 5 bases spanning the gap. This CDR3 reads CASSFTTGNTIYF. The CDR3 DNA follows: TGCGCCAGCAGCTTTACTACTGGAAACACCATATATTTT.

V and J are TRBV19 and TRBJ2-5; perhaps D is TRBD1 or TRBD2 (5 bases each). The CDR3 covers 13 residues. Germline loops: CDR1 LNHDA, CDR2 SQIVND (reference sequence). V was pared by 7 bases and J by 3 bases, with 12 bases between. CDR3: CASTGTAKETQYF. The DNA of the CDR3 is TGTGCCAGTACCGGGACGGCTAAAGAGACCCAGTACTTC. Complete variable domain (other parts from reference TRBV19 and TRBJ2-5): DGGITQSPKYLFRKEGQNVTLSCEQNLNHDAMYWYRQDPGQGLRLIYYSQIVNDFQKGDIAEGYSVSREKKESFPLTVTSAQKNPTAFYLCASTGTAKETQYFGPGTRLLVL.

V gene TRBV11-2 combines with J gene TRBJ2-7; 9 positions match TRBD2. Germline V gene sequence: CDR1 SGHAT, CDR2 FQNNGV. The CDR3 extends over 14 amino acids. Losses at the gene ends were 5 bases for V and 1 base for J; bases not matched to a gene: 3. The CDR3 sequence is CASSAGGNSYEQYF. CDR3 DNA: TGTGCCAGCAGCGCGGGAGGGAATTCCTACGAGCAGTACTTC.

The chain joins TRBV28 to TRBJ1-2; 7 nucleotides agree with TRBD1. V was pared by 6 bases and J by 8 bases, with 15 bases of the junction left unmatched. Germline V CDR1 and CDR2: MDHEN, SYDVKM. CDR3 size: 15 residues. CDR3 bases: TGTGCCAGCAGGCTACCCTCAGGGGGTGTAGGGGGCTACACCTTC. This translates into CASRLPSGGVGGYTF.

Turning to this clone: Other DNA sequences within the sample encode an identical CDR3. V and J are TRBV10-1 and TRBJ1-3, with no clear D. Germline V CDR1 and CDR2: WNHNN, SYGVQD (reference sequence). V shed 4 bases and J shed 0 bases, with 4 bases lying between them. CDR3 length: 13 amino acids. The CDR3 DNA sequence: TGCGCCAGCAGTGGCACCTCTGGAAACACCATATATTTT. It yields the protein CASSGTSGNTIYF.

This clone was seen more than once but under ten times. The CDR3 DNA reads TGTGCCAGCAGCTTGGGTTTTGTCCAAGAGACCCAGTACTTC. Protein sequence: CASSLGFVQETQYF. The rearrangement links TRBV5-4 to TRBJ2-5; D is unclear. Germline lookup yields CDR1 SGHNT and CDR2 YYREEE (reference sequence). The CDR3 totals 14 residues. V was pared by 0 bases and J by 1 base, with 7 bases between.

CDR3 residues: CASSEVWKDTEAFF. In nucleotides, the CDR3 is TGTGCCAGCAGTGAAGTATGGAAGGACACTGAAGCTTTCTTT. This chain connects TRBV2 to TRBJ1-1; the D is unclear. CDR3 length: 14 amino acids. Trimming took off 1 base at V and 3 bases at J, with 9 bases between the two ends. Germline values: CDR1 SNHLY, CDR2 FYNNEI.

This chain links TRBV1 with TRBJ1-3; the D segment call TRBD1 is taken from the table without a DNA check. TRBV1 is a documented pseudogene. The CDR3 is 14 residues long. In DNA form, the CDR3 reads TGCACCAGCAGCCAAGCAGGGACTGGAAACACCATATATTTT. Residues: CTSSQAGTGNTIYF.

The CDR3 nucleotides are TGTGCCATCAGTGAGTCAGGGGCCTATGGGAACACTGAAGCTTTCTTT. Protein product: CAISESGAYGNTEAFF. V and J are TRBV10-3 and TRBJ1-1; possible D gene TRBD1, 5 bases. The CDR3 runs 16 residues. The germline V gene encodes CDR1 ENHRY and CDR2 SYGVKD. V was cut by 0 bases and J by 1 base, with 12 bases left in between.

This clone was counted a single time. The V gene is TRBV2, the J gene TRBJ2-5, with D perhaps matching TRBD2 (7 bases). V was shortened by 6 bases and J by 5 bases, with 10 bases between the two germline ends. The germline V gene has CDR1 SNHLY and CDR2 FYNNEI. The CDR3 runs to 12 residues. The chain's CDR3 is CASRGGGETQYF. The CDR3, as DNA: TGTGCCAGCAGGGGAGGGGGGGAGACCCAGTACTTC.

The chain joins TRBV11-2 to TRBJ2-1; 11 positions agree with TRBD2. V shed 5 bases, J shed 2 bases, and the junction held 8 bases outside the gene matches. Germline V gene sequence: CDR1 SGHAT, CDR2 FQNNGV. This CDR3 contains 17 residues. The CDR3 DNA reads TGTGCCAGCAGCCTCGGGACTAGCGGTGGGACCTACAATGAGCAGTTCTTC. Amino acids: CASSLGTSGGTYNEQFF.

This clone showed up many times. CDR3 in amino acids: CASSLRPEMNTEAFF. The CDR3 DNA sequence: TGTGCCAGCAGCTTGCGCCCCGAAATGAACACTGAAGCTTTCTTT. The rearrangement uses TRBV5-8 and TRBJ1-1; D is ambiguous. The CDR3 contains 15 residues. Germline CDR1 reads SGHTS; CDR2 reads YDEGEE. The V end was cut by 1 base, the J end by 0 bases, with 10 bases between.

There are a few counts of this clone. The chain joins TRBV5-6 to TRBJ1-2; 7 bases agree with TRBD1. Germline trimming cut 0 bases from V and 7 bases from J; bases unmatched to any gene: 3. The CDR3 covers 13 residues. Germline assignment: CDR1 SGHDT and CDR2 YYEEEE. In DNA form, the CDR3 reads TGTGCCAGCAGCTTGGCCGGGACAGCTGGCTACACCTTC. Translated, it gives CASSLAGTAGYTF.

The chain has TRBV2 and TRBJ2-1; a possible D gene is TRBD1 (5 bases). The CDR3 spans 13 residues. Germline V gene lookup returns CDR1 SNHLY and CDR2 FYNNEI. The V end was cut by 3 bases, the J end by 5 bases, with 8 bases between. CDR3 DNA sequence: TGTGCCAGCAGTGACGGACATAACAATGAGCAGTTCTTC. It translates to CASSDGHNNEQFF. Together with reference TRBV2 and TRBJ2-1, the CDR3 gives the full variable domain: EPEVTQTPSHQVTQMGQEVILRCVPISNHLYFYWYRQILGQKVEFLVSFYNNEISEKSEIFDDQFSVERPDGSNFTLKIRSTKLEDSAMYFCASSDGHNNEQFFGPGTRLTVL.

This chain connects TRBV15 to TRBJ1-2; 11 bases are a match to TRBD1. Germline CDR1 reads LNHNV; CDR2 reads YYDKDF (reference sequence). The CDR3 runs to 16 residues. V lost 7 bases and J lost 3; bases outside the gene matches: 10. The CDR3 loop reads CATIWRTGGADYGYTF. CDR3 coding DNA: TGTGCCACCATTTGGAGGACAGGGGGCGCTGACTATGGCTACACCTTC.

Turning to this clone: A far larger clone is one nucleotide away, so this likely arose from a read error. The CDR3, as DNA: TGTGTCAGTAGAGGAGAGGGGCGGGCTCCTTACTATGGCTACACCTTC. Translating it yields CVSRGEGRAPYYGYTF. This rearrangement joins TRBV19 to TRBJ1-2; D might be TRBD1 (5 bases). The CDR3 runs 16 residues. The germline V gene encodes CDR1 LNHDA and CDR2 SQIVND (reference sequence).

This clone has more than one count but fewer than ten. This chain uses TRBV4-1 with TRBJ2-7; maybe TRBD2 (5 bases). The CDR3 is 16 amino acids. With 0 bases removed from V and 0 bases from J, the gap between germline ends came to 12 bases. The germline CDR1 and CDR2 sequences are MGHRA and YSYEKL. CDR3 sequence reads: CASSQDEAEPSYEQYF. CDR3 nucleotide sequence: TGCGCCAGCAGCCAAGATGAAGCGGAGCCCTCCTACGAGCAGTACTTC.

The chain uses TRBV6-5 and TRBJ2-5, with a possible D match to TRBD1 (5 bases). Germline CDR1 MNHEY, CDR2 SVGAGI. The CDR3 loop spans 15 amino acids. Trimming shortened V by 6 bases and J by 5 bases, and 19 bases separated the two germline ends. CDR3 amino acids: CASRATASPWETQYF. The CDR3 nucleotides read TGTGCCAGCAGAGCGACAGCCTCCCCTTGGGAGACCCAGTACTTC.